The next 13 T cell receptor beta chains were all read from a single sample in a study of T cell repertoires in cytomegalovirus infection. MiXCR, applied by TCRdb to the reads, yields one record per CDR3 protein. The data contain about 310,000 distinct CDR3 sequences, approximately 25% of them seen just once; the ten biggest clones take up about an eighth. Their antigens remain unidentified. This material consisted of cultured PBMCs, taken from culture after CMV antigen stimulation. These receptors were obtained from a human donor in good health (CMV status not recorded). Some clones in this sample may be carry-over from other donors' samples.

The table lists this clonotype with a count of one. The chain joins TRBV12-3 or TRBV12-4 to TRBJ1-5, with a tentative D call TRBD1 (5 bases). The CDR3 loop spans 16 amino acids. Trimming shortened V by 4 bases and J by 2 bases, and 15 bases separated the two germline ends. CDR3 region: CASSYSAGGGNQPQHF. The CDR3 DNA reads TGTGCCAGCAGTTACTCCGCGGGGGGAGGCAATCAGCCCCAGCATTTT.

This clonotype was seen repeatedly, ten times or more. The chain employs TRBV7-2 and TRBJ1-1, with a weak D call TRBD1 (6 bases). The V and J ends lost 5 bases and 0 bases respectively, with 10 bases between them. The germline V gene has CDR1 SGHTA and CDR2 FQGNSA. The CDR3 has 14 amino acids. CDR3 nucleotide sequence: TGTGCCAGCAGCCGTACAGGGTTGAACACTGAAGCTTTCTTT. Translation gives CASSRTGLNTEAFF.

This clonotype was seen a handful of times. The rearrangement joins TRBV5-1 to TRBJ1-2; 8 bases agree with TRBD1. V shed 0 bases, J shed 5 bases, and the junction held 6 bases outside the gene matches. Germline V CDR1 and CDR2: SGHRS, YFSETQ. The CDR3 has 15 amino acids. In nucleotides, the CDR3 is TGCGCCAGCAGCTTGGCGGGACAGGAGAGGTATGGCTACACCTTC. Amino acids: CASSLAGQERYGYTF.

The rearrangement links TRBV15 to TRBJ1-1, with TRBD1 as a possible D gene (5 bases). CDR3 length equals 13 residues. Germline-derived CDR1 and CDR2 are LNHNV and YYDKDF (reference sequence). V was clipped by 1 base and J by 3 bases, with 6 bases between them. CDR3 nucleotide sequence: TGTGCCACCAGCAGAGGGGGGTACACTGAAGCTTTCTTT. Protein product: CATSRGGYTEAFF. The variable domain in full, completed from reference TRBV15 and TRBJ1-1, reads DAMVIQNPRYQVTQFGKPVTLSCSQTLNHNVMYWYQQKSSQAPKLLFHYYDKDFNNEADTPDNFQSRRPNTSFCFLDIRSPGLGDTAMYLCATSRGGYTEAFFGQGTRLTVV.

This clonotype was picked up a small number of times. In DNA form, the CDR3 reads TGTGCCAGCAGCCAAGTTTTAGGGACCTCCTACGAGCAGTACTTC. It yields the protein CASSQVLGTSYEQYF. The chain has TRBV14 and TRBJ2-7, with D perhaps matching TRBD1 or TRBD2 (5 bases each). With 1 base removed from V and 0 bases from J, the gap between germline ends came to 10 bases. Germline CDR1 reads SGHDN; CDR2 reads FVKESK. This CDR3 spans 15 amino acids.

This clonotype was detected only once. The chain joins TRBV10-3 to TRBJ2-7; 11 bases are a match to TRBD2. Per the germline V gene, CDR1 is ENHRY and CDR2 is SYGVKD. Trimming took 10 bases from V and 4 from J; bases not matched to a gene: 3. The CDR3 totals 12 residues. This chain's CDR3 is CATGTSGYEQYV. CDR3 DNA sequence: TGTGCCACCGGGACTAGCGGATACGAGCAGTACGTC.

There are a few counts of this clonotype. The chain's CDR3 is CASSQVHSSYNEQFF. CDR3 coding DNA: TGCGCCAGCAGCCAAGTTCACAGCTCCTACAATGAGCAGTTCTTC. V usage is TRBV4-1 and J usage is TRBJ2-1, with D unclear. Germline lookup yields CDR1 MGHRA and CDR2 YSYEKL. The CDR3 extends over 15 amino acids. The V gene lost 1 base and the J gene lost 0 bases, with 7 bases spanning the gap.

This clonotype was observed a few times. This chain joins TRBV27 and TRBJ2-1; 7 bases match TRBD2. The CDR3 sequence is 15 residues long. Germline V CDR1 and CDR2: MNHEY, SMNVEV (reference sequence). V dropped 6 bases and J dropped 4; count of bases not matched to a gene: 9. As DNA, the CDR3 is TGTGCCAGCAGGGAAGGTAGCGGGTGGTACAATGAGCAGTTCTTC. This translates into CASREGSGWYNEQFF.

The table lists this clonotype with a few counts. The V call is TRBV12-3 or TRBV12-4, the J call TRBJ1-1; no definite D call. Trimming cost V 6 bases and J 1 base, with 12 bases left between them. This CDR3 is 14 amino acids long. CDR3 protein: CASSPAWGNTEAFF. CDR3 coding DNA: TGTGCCAGCAGCCCCGCCTGGGGGAACACTGAAGCTTTCTTT.

This clonotype occurred many times. The V gene is TRBV7-8, the J gene TRBJ2-5, with 10 positions matching TRBD2. Germline CDR1 is SGHVS and CDR2 is FQNEAQ. Losses at the gene ends were 8 bases for V and 2 bases for J; bases not matched to a gene: 8. The CDR3 loop spans 15 amino acids. CDR3 residues: CASGRTSGIQETQYF. DNA of the CDR3: TGTGCCAGCGGCCGGACTAGCGGAATACAAGAGACCCAGTACTTC.

DNA of the CDR3: TGCGCCAGCAGCTCTCCTAAGGACAGGGGTCGAGTTGAGACCCAGTACTTC. Protein sequence: CASSSPKDRGRVETQYF. The chain joins TRBV5-1 to TRBJ2-5; TRBD1 matches 9 bases. The V gene's germline CDR1 is SGHRS and CDR2 YFSETQ. This CDR3 is 17 amino acids long. With V trimmed by 3 bases and J by 5 bases, 14 bases remained unmatched.

This clonotype was detected only once. The chain recombines TRBV7-9 with TRBJ2-7; D not resolved. Deletions cut 6 bases from V and 0 bases from J, with 12 bases between. Germline CDR1 is SEHNR and CDR2 is FQNEAQ (reference sequence). The CDR3 loop spans 14 amino acids. CDR3 DNA sequence: TGTGCCAGCAGGCACATAGGGTTCTCCTACGAGCAGTACGTC. This sequence encodes CASRHIGFSYEQYV.

V gene TRBV29-1 combines with J gene TRBJ2-1; D is undetermined. Trimming left V 3 bases short and J 4 bases short, with 13 bases between. The V gene's germline CDR1 is SQVTM and CDR2 ANQGSEA. CDR3 length: 14 amino acids. The CDR3 here is CSVEQDGPYNEQFF. The DNA for the CDR3 is TGCAGCGTTGAGCAGGACGGACCTTACAATGAGCAGTTCTTC.